These T cell receptor beta chains were read from a single sample in a study of T cell repertoires in urothelial bladder cancer. Method: immunoSEQ multiplex PCR; TCRdb's copy keeps in-frame clones and lacks some. The data contain around 10,000 clones, roughly 63% of them singletons. The specimen was tumor-infiltrating cells from bladder cancer. The receptors were gathered from a human donor with urothelial carcinoma. The CDR3 runs from the conserved cysteine through the conserved F or W. Part of the rows lack a size; the others show once, few, many or a class for expanded clones.

TRBJ1-5	14	TRBV6-6	NA	CASSMDRALQPQHF
TRBJ1-1	14	TRBV2	NA	CASRTGQGFTEAFF
TRBJ2-1	16	TRBV9	NA	CASSVLGWGQYNEQFF
TRBJ1-1	12	TRBV5-4	NA	CASTGWDTEAFF
TRBJ1-2	11	TRBV6-5	few	CASRSNLGYTF
TRBJ2-3	17	TRBV9	NA	CASSAGIGVAGRDTQYF
TRBJ2-5	17	TRBV5-6	NA	CASSLGLAGARQETQYF
TRBJ2-7	16	TRBV27	medium-sized	CASSLSPGLPGNEQYF
TRBJ1-5	15	TRBV4-1	NA	CASSQTGVSNQPQHF
TRBJ1-5	13	TRBV18	few	CASSSSMNQPQHF
TRBJ2-1	15	TRBV30	NA	CAWIARGTGTNEQFF
TRBJ1-6	14	TRBV10-1	NA	CANPPRGNGSPLHF
TRBJ1-6	14	TRBV19	NA	CASSRDSYNSPLHF
TRBJ2-7	14	TRBV6-1	once	CASSYDRGDTEQYF
TRBJ1-1	11	TRBV25-1	few	CASRNRGRAFF
TRBJ1-5	17	TRBV4-1	NA	CASSQGPGQTSNQPQHF
TRBJ2-3	15	TRBV7-6	once	CASSLLSGGADTQYF
TRBJ2-7	15	TRBV18	few	CASSPLAGGTYEQYF
TRBJ1-1	13	TRBV14	NA	CASSHVTFPEAFF
TRBJ2-3	13	TRBV11-2	NA	CASSFESPDTQYF
TRBJ2-2	16	TRBV5-1	NA	CASSLTSTSVNGELFF
TRBJ2-7	16	TRBV11-2	NA	CASVGGVANNPYEQYF
TRBJ1-2	14	TRBV15	NA	CATSGGDVLYGYTF
TRBJ2-7	15	TRBV5-1	NA	CASSLGTSGGGEQYF
TRBJ2-1	16	TRBV6-5	NA	CASSSPRTGGGNEQFF
TRBJ1-3	13	TRBV29-1	NA	CSVAGVGGNTIYF
TRBJ2-2	15	TRBV4-1	medium-sized	CASSVLRGGPGELFF
TRBJ2-3	13	TRBV4-3	few	CASSQEAGNTQYF
TRBJ2-2	14	TRBV7-7	NA	CASSLGGPTGELFF
TRBJ1-2	17	TRBV7-9	few	CASSLANPATGWGGYTF
TRBJ2-5	11	TRBV19	once	CASSGGETQYF
TRBJ1-6	15	TRBV5-1	NA	CASSTGDSYNSPLHF
TRBJ2-1	13	TRBV15	NA	CATSNERGDEQFF
TRBJ2-3	14	TRBV2	medium-sized	CASSDGAYTDTQYF
TRBJ1-1	16	TRBV5-6	NA	CASSPRPKGVNTEAFF
TRBJ1-5	18	TRBV16	NA	CASSQWSSSGFSNQPQHF
TRBJ2-7	14	TRBV19	NA	CASRNLGRGEEQYF
TRBJ2-1	16	TRBV5-1	NA	CASSFSSGGVNNEQFF
TRBJ2-3	14	TRBV6-6	NA	CASSWRGAEDTQYF
TRBJ1-5	15	TRBV5-5	medium-sized	CASSLGDRAPQPQHF
TRBJ2-1	14	TRBV2	NA	CASSEDRGRTEQFF
TRBJ2-3	14	TRBV5-6	once	CASSSGQGTDTQYF
TRBJ2-7	15	TRBV7-2	NA	CASSLTGTRNYEQYF
TRBJ2-2	13	TRBV9	medium-sized	CASSVDENGELFF
TRBJ1-1	13	TRBV4-2	medium-sized	CASSRTENTEAFF
TRBJ2-7	14	TRBV18	NA	CASSPTSGEYEQYF
TRBJ1-1	15	TRBV9	NA	CASSVNPGGNTEAFF
TRBJ2-7	14	TRBV7-2	medium-sized	CASRNAGESYEQYF
TRBJ2-2	15	TRBV19	NA	CASRWTGEGTGELFF
TRBJ1-3	13	TRBV6-6	NA	CASSRGSGNTIYF
TRBJ2-3	15	TRBV9	few	CASSVEPSPTDTQYF
TRBJ2-1	13	TRBV5-4	NA	CASSLTLYNEQFF
TRBJ2-1	16	TRBV4-3	NA	CASSDREGLLYNEQFF